A single sample is the source of the 30 T cell receptor beta chains below, sequenced in a study of blood T cell repertoires in COVID-19 (dated by TCRdb to the early 2020s). Libraries were constructed by the immunoSEQ multiplex PCR assay. TCRdb's version of the immuneACCESS table is confined to in-frame rearrangements and falls short of the full clone set. An unresolved V gene accounts for under half of the shortfall where checked; the remainder is of unknown origin. The sample data list 95,000 to 150,000 clones, and about four fifths of these were observed just once. Together, the top ten hold around an eighth of the sample. Sequenced sample: peripheral blood. These receptors were collected from a human donor in a cohort sampled during active COVID-19.

CDR3 DNA: TGTGCCAGCAGGCGGGACAGCTACGAGCAGTACTTC. Translated, it gives CASRRDSYEQYF. The rearrangement links TRBV2 to TRBJ2-7, with D possibly matching TRBD1 (7 bases). Germline V gene data show CDR1 as SNHLY and CDR2 as FYNNEI. V was shortened by 6 bases and J by 3 bases, with 9 bases between the two germline ends. This CDR3 is 12 amino acids long.

J is TRBJ1-1 and V is TRBV6-6; TRBD1 might be the D (6 bases). V was cut by 5 bases and J by 1 base, with 11 bases left in between. Germline-derived CDR1 and CDR2 are MNHNY and SVGAGI (reference sequence). CDR3 length equals 14 residues. CDR3 bases: TGTGCCAGCAGTACACAGGGACCGAACACTGAAGCTTTCTTT. Translated, it gives CASSTQGPNTEAFF.

This chain joins TRBV28 and TRBJ2-3, with 10 bases matching TRBD2. Losses at the gene ends were 1 base for V and 6 bases for J; bases not matched to a gene: 4. CDR3 length: 15 amino acids. Germline CDR1 reads MDHEN; CDR2 reads SYDVKM. This CDR3 reads CASSLLSGGADTQYF. CDR3 in DNA: TGTGCCAGCAGTTTATTGAGCGGGGGGGCTGATACGCAGTATTTT.

The chain recombines TRBV10-3 with TRBJ1-1; D is perhaps TRBD1 (6 bases). CDR1 ENHRY and CDR2 SYGVKD come from the germline V gene. V dropped 1 base and J dropped 7 bases, with 13 bases sitting between them. The CDR3 sequence is 14 residues long. The DNA for the CDR3 is TGTGCCATCAGTGAGTTTCAACAGGGAAATGAAGCTTTCTTT. This gives the protein CAISEFQQGNEAFF.

The J gene is TRBJ2-5, the V gene TRBV4-1; possible D gene TRBD2, 5 bases. The V end was cut by 0 bases, the J end by 4 bases, with 12 bases between. Looked up from germline, CDR1 is MGHRA and CDR2 is YSYEKL. This CDR3 has 15 residues. CDR3 in amino acids: CASSQDSRAGETQYF. CDR3 DNA: TGCGCCAGCAGCCAAGACTCGAGGGCAGGAGAGACCCAGTACTTC.

This chain connects TRBV21-1 to TRBJ2-5; TRBD2 reflects the table's D call only, with no check against the DNA. TRBV21-1 is tagged as a pseudogene. The CDR3 is 15 residues long. CDR3 loop: CASSKFEAGRETQYF. DNA for the CDR3: TGTGCCAGCAGCAAATTTGAGGCGGGGAGGGAGACCCAGTACTTC.

This clone was seen once. This chain links TRBV7-9 with TRBJ2-3; D possibly corresponds to TRBD2 (7 bases). The CDR3 extends over 16 amino acids. Germline lookup yields CDR1 SEHNR and CDR2 FQNEAQ (reference sequence). V was cut by 1 base and J by 3 bases, with 14 bases left in between. CDR3 amino acids: CASSLGGGRRTDTQYF. In DNA, the CDR3 is TGTGCCAGCAGCTTAGGGGGGGGGCGTCGGACAGATACGCAGTATTTT.

A note on this clone: At one end the junction does not follow the germline gene, possibly because of a read error. The J gene is TRBJ2-1, the V gene TRBV7-2; 15 bases match TRBD2. The CDR3 runs to 14 residues. Germline CDR1 and CDR2: SGHTA and FQGNSA. Here the CDR3 reads CASSPAGLAGGWVF. CDR3 bases: TGTGCCAGCAGCCCAGCCGGACTAGCGGGGGGGTGGGTCTTC.

The chain has TRBV3-1 (or the pseudogene TRBV3-2) and TRBJ2-5, with 11 bases fitting TRBD2. CDR1 and CDR2 (germline): LGHDT, YNNKEL (reference sequence). The CDR3 extends over 16 amino acids. The J segment lost 5 bases and the V segment lost 1 base, leaving 6 bases of the junction unmatched. CDR3: CASSQGKVAGGETQYF. As DNA, the CDR3 is TGTGCCAGCAGCCAAGGAAAAGTAGCGGGAGGGGAGACCCAGTACTTC.

To note about this clone: This sample also contains other DNA sequences that code for the same CDR3. V and J are TRBV5-4 and TRBJ2-3; the match to TRBD2 covers 10 bases. The V gene end was trimmed by 4 bases and the J gene end by 1 base; junction bases not matched to a gene: 3. Germline loops: CDR1 SGHNT, CDR2 YYREEE (reference sequence). The CDR3 contains 15 residues. The CDR3 sequence: CASSPGTSGTDTQYF. CDR3 coding DNA: TGTGCCAGCAGCCCCGGGACTAGCGGCACAGATACGCAGTATTTT.

The CDR3 DNA follows: TGCGCCAGCAGCCAAGATTGGCGGGAGAGATACAATGAGCAGTTCTTC. This sequence encodes CASSQDWRERYNEQFF. The chain links TRBV4-1 to TRBJ2-1; 7 bases match TRBD2. The CDR3 runs 16 residues. Losses at the gene ends were 0 bases for V and 4 bases for J; bases not matched to a gene: 6. CDR1 is MGHRA and CDR2 is YSYEKL in the germline V gene.

This clone has just a few counts. The chain recombines TRBV3-1 (or the pseudogene TRBV3-2) with TRBJ2-3; 9 bases agree with TRBD2. V dropped 0 bases and J dropped 4; count of bases not matched to a gene: 8. The CDR3 contains 17 residues. In germline, CDR1 is LGHDT, CDR2 YNNKEL (reference sequence). The CDR3 DNA reads as TGTGCCAGCAGCCAAGATGAGCGGCGGGGGGGTTCAGATACGCAGTATTTT. This sequence encodes CASSQDERRGGSDTQYF.

Written as DNA, the CDR3 is TGTGCCAGCAGCTTAGGACAGGGGGCATCAGATACGCAGTATTTT. Residues: CASSLGQGASDTQYF. The J gene is TRBJ2-3, the V gene TRBV11-3, with TRBD1 matching over 10 bases. The CDR3 runs to 15 residues. Trimming took 1 base from V and 4 from J; bases not matched to a gene: 2. CDR1 is SGHNT, CDR2 YENEEA, per germline.

The V gene is TRBV29-1, the J gene TRBJ2-1; 7 positions agree with TRBD1. Germline V lookup: CDR1 SQVTM, CDR2 ANQGSEA. The CDR3 extends over 16 amino acids. The V segment lost 2 bases and the J segment 4 bases; nucleotides outside the gene matches: 11. For the CDR3, the DNA is TGCAGCGTTGAATACGTCGACAGGGAACTTTACAATGAGCAGTTCTTC. Translation gives CSVEYVDRELYNEQFF.

The chain joins TRBV6-5 to TRBJ2-2, with D tentatively TRBD1 (6 bases). In germline, CDR1 is MNHEY, CDR2 SVGAGI. Trimming left V 4 bases short and J 7 bases short, with 10 bases between. The CDR3 contains 13 residues. The CDR3 loop is CASSSTGIGELFF. The CDR3 DNA reads as TGTGCCAGCAGTTCAACAGGGATCGGGGAGCTGTTTTTT.

The CDR3 spells CASSLGQGGNSPLHF. DNA for the CDR3: TGCGCCAGCAGCTTGGGACAGGGGGGGAATTCACCCCTCCACTTT. This rearrangement joins TRBV5-1 to TRBJ1-6, with 9 bases lining up with TRBD1. Germline trimming cut 0 bases from V and 7 bases from J; bases unmatched to any gene: 2. Germline CDR1 reads SGHRS; CDR2 reads YFSETQ. The CDR3 spans 15 residues.

V is TRBV4-3 and J is TRBJ2-7, with TRBD1 matching 8 bases. Germline V gene data show CDR1 as LGHNA and CDR2 as YSLEER. V gave up 1 base and J gave up 6 bases; unmatched junction bases: 8. The CDR3 is 15 amino acids. CDR3 in DNA: TGCGCCAGCAGCCAAGCCTGGACAGGGCAAGGCGAGCAGTACTTC. Translation gives CASSQAWTGQGEQYF.

The chain couples TRBV5-4 to TRBJ1-2; 7 bases are shared with TRBD1. The V gene end was trimmed by 0 bases and the J gene end by 4 bases; junction bases not matched to a gene: 3. CDR1 is SGHNT, CDR2 YYREEE, per germline (reference sequence). The CDR3 runs to 14 residues. CDR3 sequence reads: CASSLVGQAYGYTF. The DNA for the CDR3 is TGTGCCAGCAGCTTGGTAGGACAGGCCTATGGCTACACCTTC. The complete variable domain, with remaining parts taken from reference TRBV5-4 and TRBJ1-2, reads ETGVTQSPTHLIKTRGQQVTLRCSSQSGHNTVSWYQQALGQGPQFIFQYYREEENGRGNFPPRFSGLQFPNYSSELNVNALELDDSALYLCASSLVGQAYGYTFGSGTRLTVV.

The chain carries TRBV7-9 and TRBJ2-7, with D uncertain. Germline CDR1 and CDR2: SEHNR and FQNEAQ (reference sequence). CDR3 length: 13 amino acids. V gave up 6 bases and J gave up 0 bases, with 9 bases separating them. The CDR3 sequence is CASSPTPSYEQYF. CDR3 nucleotides: TGTGCCAGCAGTCCGACACCCTCCTACGAGCAGTACTTC.

As to this clone: The junction and the germline gene differ at one end; a read error may be behind it. This chain uses TRBV7-7 with TRBJ2-1; D perhaps matches TRBD2 (6 bases). From germline, CDR1 is SSHAT and CDR2 FNYEAQ (reference sequence). CDR3 length: 14 amino acids. The CDR3 nucleotides read TGTGCTAGCAGCCCACGTTTGGAGGGCAATGAGCAGTTCTTC. Amino acids: CASSPRLEGNEQFF. The whole variable domain, filled in from reference TRBV7-7 and TRBJ2-1, reads GAGVSQSPRYKVTKRGQDVTLRCDPISSHATLYWYQQALGQGPEFLTYFNYEAQPDKSGLPSDRFSAERPEGSISTLTIQRTEQRDSAMYRCASSPRLEGNEQFFGPGTRLTVL.

V and J are TRBV7-9 and TRBJ1-2; the match to TRBD1 covers 7 bases. CDR1 is SEHNR and CDR2 is FQNEAQ in the germline V gene (reference sequence). There are 13 residues in the CDR3. Trimming removed 5 bases from V and 8 bases from J; junction bases left unmatched: 8. CDR3 DNA: TGTGCCAGCAGCCCCGGGACAGTTTGGGGCTACACCTTC. Translating it yields CASSPGTVWGYTF.

This clone was seen a few times. Other nucleotide sequences in the sample specify the same CDR3. The chain is built from TRBV6-2 or TRBV6-3 and TRBJ2-5; 11 bases map to TRBD2. The CDR3 totals 16 residues. Germline loops: CDR1 MNHEY, CDR2 SVGEGT. Losses at the gene ends were 2 bases for V and 2 bases for J; bases not matched to a gene: 4. CDR3 sequence: CASSYGLAGGQETQYF. The CDR3 nucleotides are TGTGCCAGCAGTTACGGGTTAGCGGGGGGGCAAGAGACCCAGTACTTC.

This clone was detected once. The J gene is TRBJ2-7, the V gene TRBV9, with D tentatively TRBD1 (6 bases). This CDR3 is built from 16 residues. V was clipped by 4 bases and J by 2 bases, with 19 bases between them. Germline CDR1 reads SGDLS; CDR2 reads YYNGEE. The CDR3 bases are TGTGCCAGCAGCTCCAGTTCCGGGACAAATACCTACGAGCAGTACTTC. As protein: CASSSSSGTNTYEQYF.

V is TRBV18 and J is TRBJ2-7; TRBD2 might be the D (5 bases). Germline V gives CDR1 KGHSH, CDR2 LQKENI. CDR3 size: 15 residues. Trimming left V 3 bases short and J 3 bases short, with 15 bases between. CDR3 nucleotide sequence: TGTGCCAGCTCACCCCGACCGGGCCGGGGCTACGAGCAGTACTTC. It encodes CASSPRPGRGYEQYF. The complete variable domain, with remaining parts taken from reference TRBV18 and TRBJ2-7, reads NAGVMQNPRHLVRRRGQEARLRCSPMKGHSHVYWYRQLPEEGLKFMVYLQKENIIDESGMPKERFSAEFPKEGPSILRIQQVVRGDSAAYFCASSPRPGRGYEQYFGPGTRLTVT.

The chain carries TRBV6-5 and TRBJ1-1; D remains ambiguous. V was trimmed by 7 bases and J by 0 bases, leaving 12 bases between them. Germline V CDR1 and CDR2: MNHEY, SVGAGI. The CDR3 length is 14 residues. CDR3 sequence: CASTRVSVNTEAFF. The CDR3 DNA sequence: TGTGCCAGCACCCGGGTCTCAGTGAACACTGAAGCTTTCTTT.

This rearrangement joins TRBV6-5 to TRBJ1-6; a weak D match, TRBD1 (6 bases). The CDR3 is 13 residues long. V lost 2 bases and J 8 bases, leaving 7 bases between the germline ends. Germline V gene data show CDR1 as MNHEY and CDR2 as SVGAGI. In DNA, the CDR3 is TGTGCCAGCAGTTACGCAGGGGATTCACCCCTCCACTTT. It yields the protein CASSYAGDSPLHF.

This chain connects TRBV7-2 to TRBJ1-3; D gene ambiguous. CDR1 and CDR2 from the germline V gene are SGHTA and FQGNSA. The V end lost 3 bases, the J end lost 2 bases, and 8 bases lay between the germline ends. The CDR3 runs to 14 residues. The CDR3 region is CASSFAGTGNTIYF. The CDR3, as DNA: TGTGCCAGCAGCTTTGCGGGGACTGGAAACACCATATATTTT.

A note on this clone: Germline is not matched at one junction end, which may reflect a read error. V is TRBV4-2 and J is TRBJ1-3; D possibly corresponds to TRBD1 (5 bases). The germline V gene encodes CDR1 LGHNA and CDR2 YNFKEQ. This CDR3 has 12 residues. CDR3: CASSQEPGRLDF. The CDR3 coding sequence is TGTGCCAGCAGCCAAGAACCAGGGCGGTTGGATTTT.

The DNA of the CDR3 is TGTGCCAGCAGCCCTAGTGAGGACAGGCGGACCGGGGAGCTGTTTTTT. It yields the protein CASSPSEDRRTGELFF. The chain uses TRBV13 and TRBJ2-2, with 7 bases fitting TRBD1. CDR3 length: 16 amino acids. Germline V CDR1 and CDR2: PRHDT, FYEKMQ (reference sequence). The V and J ends lost 5 bases and 5 bases, in that order; junction bases with no gene match: 11.

The rearrangement joins TRBV3-1 (or the pseudogene TRBV3-2) to TRBJ2-5; D may be TRBD1 (6 bases). The germline V and J ends were trimmed by 4 bases and 3 bases, with 9 bases remaining between them. This CDR3 is built from 13 residues. The germline V gene encodes CDR1 LGHDT and CDR2 YNNKEL (reference sequence). CDR3 loop: CASSLRTEETQYF. In DNA, the CDR3 is TGTGCCAGCAGCCTAAGGACAGAAGAGACCCAGTACTTC.